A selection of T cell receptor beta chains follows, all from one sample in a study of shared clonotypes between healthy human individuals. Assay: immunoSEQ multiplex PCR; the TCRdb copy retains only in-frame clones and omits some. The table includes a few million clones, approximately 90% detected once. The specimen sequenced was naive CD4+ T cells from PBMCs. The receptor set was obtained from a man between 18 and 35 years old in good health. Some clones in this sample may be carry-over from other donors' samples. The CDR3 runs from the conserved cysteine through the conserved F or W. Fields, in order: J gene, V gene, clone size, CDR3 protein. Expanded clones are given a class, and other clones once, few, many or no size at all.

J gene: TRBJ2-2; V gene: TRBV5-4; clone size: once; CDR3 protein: CASSLGYRSNTTGELFF
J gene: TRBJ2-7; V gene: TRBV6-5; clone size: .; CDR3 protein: CASSYPGRIWEQYF
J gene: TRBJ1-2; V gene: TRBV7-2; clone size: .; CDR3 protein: CASSPDPDHLLLYGYTF
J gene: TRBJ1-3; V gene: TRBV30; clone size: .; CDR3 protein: CAWSYPRTDKFSGNTIYF
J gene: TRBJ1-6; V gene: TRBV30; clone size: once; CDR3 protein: CAWNAPPGHNSPLHF
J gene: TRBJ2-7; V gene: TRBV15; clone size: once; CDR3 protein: CATSRGGTSFYEQYF
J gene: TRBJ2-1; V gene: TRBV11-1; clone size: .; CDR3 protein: CASSLTDREKQFF
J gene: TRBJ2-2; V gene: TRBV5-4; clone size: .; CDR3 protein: CASSLMLASTGELFF
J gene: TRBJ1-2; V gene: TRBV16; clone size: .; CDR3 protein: CASSQRTGYGYTF
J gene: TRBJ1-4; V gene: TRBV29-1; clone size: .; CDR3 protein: CSVRQNEKLFF
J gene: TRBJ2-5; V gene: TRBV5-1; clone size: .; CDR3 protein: CASSLMLAGGETQYF
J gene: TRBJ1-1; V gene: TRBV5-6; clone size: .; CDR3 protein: CASSSDRRNTEAFF
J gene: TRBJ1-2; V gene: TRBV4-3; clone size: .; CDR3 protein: CASSQDVLWDSLGYTF
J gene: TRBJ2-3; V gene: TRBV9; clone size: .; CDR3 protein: CASSVTSTDTQYF
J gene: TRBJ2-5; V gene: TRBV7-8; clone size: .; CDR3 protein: CASSPIGGAQTQYF
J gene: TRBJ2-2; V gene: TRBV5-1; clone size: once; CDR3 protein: CASSLAEVNTGELFF
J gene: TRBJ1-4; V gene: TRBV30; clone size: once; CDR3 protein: CAWKTGLGNEKLFF
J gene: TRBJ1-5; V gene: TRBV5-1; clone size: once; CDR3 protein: CASSLSGQENQPQHF
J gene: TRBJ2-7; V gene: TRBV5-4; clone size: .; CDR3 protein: CASSLAGTSGNEQYF
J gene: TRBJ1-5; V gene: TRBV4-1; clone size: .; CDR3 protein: CASSQDYPWSQPQHF
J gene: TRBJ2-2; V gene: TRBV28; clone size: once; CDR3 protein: CASGSNTGELFF
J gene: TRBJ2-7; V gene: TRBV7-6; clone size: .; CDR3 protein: CASSLTGGSSYEQYF
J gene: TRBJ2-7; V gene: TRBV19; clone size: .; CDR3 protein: CASSMRLNRIYEQYF
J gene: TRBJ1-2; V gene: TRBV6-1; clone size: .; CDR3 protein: CASSGDRKNYGYTF
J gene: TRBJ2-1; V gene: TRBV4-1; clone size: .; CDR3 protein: CASSQDPRANSYNEQFF
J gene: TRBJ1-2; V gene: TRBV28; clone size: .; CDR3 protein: CASSSPGLDGYTF
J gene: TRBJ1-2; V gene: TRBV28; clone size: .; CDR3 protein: CASSSGTADYGYTF
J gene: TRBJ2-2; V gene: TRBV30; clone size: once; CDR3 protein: CAWSPYTGELFF
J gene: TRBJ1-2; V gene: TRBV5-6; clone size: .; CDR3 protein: CASRRGTADGYTF
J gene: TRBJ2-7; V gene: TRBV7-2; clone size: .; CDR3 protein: CASSLALGPIYEQYF
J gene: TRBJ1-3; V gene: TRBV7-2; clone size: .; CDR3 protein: CASSLPSSGNTIYF
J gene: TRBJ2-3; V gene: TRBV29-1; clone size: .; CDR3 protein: CSIRQGSSTDTQYF
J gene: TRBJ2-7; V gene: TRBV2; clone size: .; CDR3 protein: CASRLLVGESEQYF
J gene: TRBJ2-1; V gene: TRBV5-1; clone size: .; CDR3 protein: CASSPGLAGRGNEQFF
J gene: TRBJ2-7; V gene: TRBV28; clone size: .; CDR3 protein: CASMGGRNEQYF
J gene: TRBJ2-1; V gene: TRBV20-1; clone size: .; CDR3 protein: CSATGNEQFF
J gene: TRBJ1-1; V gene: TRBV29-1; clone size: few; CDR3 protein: CSVGGQLRTEAFF
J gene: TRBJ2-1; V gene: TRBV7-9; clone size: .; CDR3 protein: CASSPLDVLGSYNEQFF
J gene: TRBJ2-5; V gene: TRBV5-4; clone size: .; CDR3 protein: CASSFQGGETQYF
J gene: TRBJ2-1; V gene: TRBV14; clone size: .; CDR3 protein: CASSSQVGNEQFF
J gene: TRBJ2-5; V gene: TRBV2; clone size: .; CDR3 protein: CASSEPGIGETQYF
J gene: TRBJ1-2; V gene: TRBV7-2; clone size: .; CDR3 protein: CASIPPGDGSLYGYTF
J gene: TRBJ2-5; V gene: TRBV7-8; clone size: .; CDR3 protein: CASSLGGRAETQYF
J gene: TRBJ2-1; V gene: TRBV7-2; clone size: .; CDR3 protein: CASSLAGGEYNEQFF
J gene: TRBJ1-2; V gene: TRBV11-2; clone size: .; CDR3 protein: CASSLDPTYGYTF
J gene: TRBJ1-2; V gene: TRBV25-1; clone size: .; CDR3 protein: CAGSEPRIGQNYGYTF
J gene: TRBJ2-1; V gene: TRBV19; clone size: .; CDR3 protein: CASRDFRHSYNEQFF
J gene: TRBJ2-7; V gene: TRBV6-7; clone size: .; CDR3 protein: CASSPSTGGNGCPYEQYF
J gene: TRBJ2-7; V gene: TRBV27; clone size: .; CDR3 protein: CASKDVLPGEQYF
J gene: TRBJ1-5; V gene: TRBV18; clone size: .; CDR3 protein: CASSRGVGSNQPQHF